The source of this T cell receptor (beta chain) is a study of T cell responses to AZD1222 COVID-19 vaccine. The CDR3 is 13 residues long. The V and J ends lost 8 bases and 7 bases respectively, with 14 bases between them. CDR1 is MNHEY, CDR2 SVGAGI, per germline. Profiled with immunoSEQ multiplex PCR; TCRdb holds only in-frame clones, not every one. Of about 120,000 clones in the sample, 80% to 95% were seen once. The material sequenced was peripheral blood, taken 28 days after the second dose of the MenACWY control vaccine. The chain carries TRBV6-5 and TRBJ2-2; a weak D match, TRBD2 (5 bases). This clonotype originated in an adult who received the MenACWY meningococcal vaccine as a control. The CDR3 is CASGRAADGELFF. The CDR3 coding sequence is TGTGCCAGCGGTCGGGCAGCGGACGGGGAGCTGTTTTTT.